This T cell receptor (beta chain) was recorded in a study of cytomegalovirus exposure and HLA in healthy donors. Study outcomes and limitations: Among TCR beta chains, those listed as cytomegalovirus-associated numbered about 160.

The CDR3 loop spans 15 amino acids. The V end lost 5 bases, the J end lost 3 bases, and 17 bases lay between the germline ends. Germline loops: CDR1 SGHNT, CDR2 YENEEA. For this clone: Its specificity is unknown.

A multiplex PCR was run with 60 Vbeta primers and 13 Jbeta primers. The method was immunoSEQ multiplex PCR; TCRdb's version includes in-frame clones alone and lacks a portion of them. This table holds 120,000 or so clones, around 72% found once. The sample comprised PBMCs. The TCR was taken from a woman between 45 and 65 years old in good health and CMV-seropositive. The genes are TRBV11-3 and TRBJ2-7, with D possibly TRBD1 on 5 matching bases. The CDR3 protein is CASSPREIRFYEQYF. The CDR3 DNA is TGTGCCAGCAGCCCCAGGGAAATTAGGTTCTACGAGCAGTACTTC.